This T cell receptor (beta chain) appears in the sequencing data of a study of identifying expanded T cells in peripheral blood. Healthy donors had no documented immune events, such as infections, while sampled. With 1 base removed from V and 4 bases from J, the gap between germline ends came to 4 bases. CDR1 MGHDK and CDR2 SYGVNS come from the germline V gene. The CDR3 runs to 12 residues. Notes on the study in general: Over two and four weeks, about 15 and 18 clones changed, versus around 1.2 between replicates. Across healthy donors, higher total template counts meant significantly greater approximately two-week count variance.

Some clones are missing from TCRdb's copy, which holds only in-frame ones; the method was immunoSEQ multiplex PCR. The table shows 70,000 or so clones, with 75% to 90% occurring only once. Of note for this clone: Its antigen is undetermined.

This TCR was sampled from a person aged 18 to 70 in good health. Input material: blood. The genes are TRBV25-1 and TRBJ1-2; D is uncertain. CDR3 amino acids: CASSESIYGYTF. CDR3 nucleotides: TGTGCCAGCAGTGAATCCATCTATGGCTACACCTTC.